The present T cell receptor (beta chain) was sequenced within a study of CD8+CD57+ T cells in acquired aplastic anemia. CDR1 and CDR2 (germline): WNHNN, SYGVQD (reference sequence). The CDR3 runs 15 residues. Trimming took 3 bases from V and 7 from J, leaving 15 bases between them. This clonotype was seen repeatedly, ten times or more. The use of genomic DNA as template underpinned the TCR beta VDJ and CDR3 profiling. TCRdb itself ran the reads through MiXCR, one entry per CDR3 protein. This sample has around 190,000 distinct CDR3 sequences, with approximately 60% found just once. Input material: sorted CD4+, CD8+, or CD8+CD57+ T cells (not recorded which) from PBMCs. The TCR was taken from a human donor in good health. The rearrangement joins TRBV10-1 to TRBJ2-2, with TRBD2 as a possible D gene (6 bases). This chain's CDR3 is CASSEGSSAVGELFF. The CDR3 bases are TGCGCCAGCAGTGAAGGGTCTAGCGCGGTCGGGGAGCTGTTTTTT.